The clone carrying this T cell receptor beta chain was seen at least ten times. The antigen is unknown. The sample belongs to a study of identical twins. General study points: The models systematically underestimated how much out-of-frame TCR alpha was shared in monozygotic twins. Twin-shared out-of-frame alpha sequences showed excess low generation probability.

Template switching added a universal primer site, and cDNA bore unique molecular identifiers. From the 5' RACE reads, TCRdb called clonotypes with MiXCR, one entry per CDR3 protein. The sample has 250,000 to 350,000 distinct CDR3 sequences, under 9.5% seen once. The CDR3 is 11 amino acids. The germline gives CDR1 DFQATT, CDR2 SNEGSKA (reference sequence). Trimming pared 3 bases from V and 8 bases from J, leaving 8 bases between. These same records also appear under a second study, on yellow fever vaccine responses in identical twins.

The sample was memory (CD45RO+) T cells sorted from blood. The chain links TRBV20-1 to TRBJ2-1; D may be TRBD2 (5 bases). This TCR was recovered from a young woman in good health. In DNA, the CDR3 is TGCAGTGCTAGCGAGGGCCATGAGCAGTTCTTC. Residues: CSASEGHEQFF.